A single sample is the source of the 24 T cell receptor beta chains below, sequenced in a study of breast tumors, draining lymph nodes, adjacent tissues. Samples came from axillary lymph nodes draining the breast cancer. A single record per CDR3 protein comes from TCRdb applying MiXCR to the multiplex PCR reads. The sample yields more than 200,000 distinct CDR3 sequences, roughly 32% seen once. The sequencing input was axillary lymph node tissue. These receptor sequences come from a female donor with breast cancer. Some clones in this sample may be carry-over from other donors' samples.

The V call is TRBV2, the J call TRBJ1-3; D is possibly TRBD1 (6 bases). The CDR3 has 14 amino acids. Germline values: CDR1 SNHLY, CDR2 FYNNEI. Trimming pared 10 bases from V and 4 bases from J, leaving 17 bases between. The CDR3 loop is CANPVQGVGNTIYF. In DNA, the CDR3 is TGTGCCAACCCCGTACAGGGTGTAGGAAACACCATATATTTT.

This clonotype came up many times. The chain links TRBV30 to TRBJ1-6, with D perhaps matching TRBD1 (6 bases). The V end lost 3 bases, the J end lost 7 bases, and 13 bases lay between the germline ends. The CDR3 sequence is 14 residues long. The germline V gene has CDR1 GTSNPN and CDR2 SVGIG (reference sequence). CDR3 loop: CAWSLGQLNSPLHF. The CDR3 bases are TGTGCCTGGAGCCTAGGACAGCTAAATTCACCCCTCCACTTT.

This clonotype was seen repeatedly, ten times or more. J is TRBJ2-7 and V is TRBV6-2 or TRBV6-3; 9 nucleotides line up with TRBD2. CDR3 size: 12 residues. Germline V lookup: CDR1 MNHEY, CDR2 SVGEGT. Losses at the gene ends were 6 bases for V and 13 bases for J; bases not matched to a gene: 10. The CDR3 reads CASSRGTSSNYF. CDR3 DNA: TGTGCCAGCAGCCGGGGGACTAGCAGTAACTACTTC.

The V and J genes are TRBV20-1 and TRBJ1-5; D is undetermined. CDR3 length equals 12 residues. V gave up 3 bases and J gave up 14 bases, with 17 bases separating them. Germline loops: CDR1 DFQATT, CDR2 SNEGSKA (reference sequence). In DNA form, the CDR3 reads TGCAGTGCTAGTAAGCGGGAGCCTTACGAGCATTTT. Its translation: CSASKREPYEHF.

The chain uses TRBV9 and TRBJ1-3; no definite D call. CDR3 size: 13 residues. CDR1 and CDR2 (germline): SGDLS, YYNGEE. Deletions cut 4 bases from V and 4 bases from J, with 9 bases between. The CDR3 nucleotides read TGTGCCAGCAGCCCAGAGAAGGGAAACACCATATATTTT. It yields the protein CASSPEKGNTIYF.

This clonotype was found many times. In DNA, the CDR3 is TGTGCCAGCAGCGTAGATTCTAGCATCCCAGAGACCCAGTACTTC. This encodes CASSVDSSIPETQYF. The chain employs TRBV9 and TRBJ2-5, with TRBD2 as a possible D gene (5 bases). The CDR3 totals 15 residues. CDR1 is SGDLS and CDR2 is YYNGEE in the germline V gene. Trimming removed 0 bases at V and 4 bases at J, with 13 bases between.

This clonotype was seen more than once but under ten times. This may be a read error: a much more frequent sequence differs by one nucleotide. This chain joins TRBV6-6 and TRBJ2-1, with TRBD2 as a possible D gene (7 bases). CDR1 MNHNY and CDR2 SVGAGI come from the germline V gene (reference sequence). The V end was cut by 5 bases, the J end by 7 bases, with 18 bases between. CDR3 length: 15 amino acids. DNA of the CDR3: TGTGCCAGCAGTCATTGGGGGGGCGCAGATAATGAGCAGTTCTTC. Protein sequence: CASSHWGGADNEQFF.

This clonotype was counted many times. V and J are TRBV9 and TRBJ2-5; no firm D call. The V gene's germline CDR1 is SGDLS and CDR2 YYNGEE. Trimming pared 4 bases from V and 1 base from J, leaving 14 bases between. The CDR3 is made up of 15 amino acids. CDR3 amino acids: CASSLGPSFQETQYF. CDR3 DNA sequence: TGTGCCAGCAGCCTAGGGCCTTCCTTCCAAGAGACCCAGTACTTC.

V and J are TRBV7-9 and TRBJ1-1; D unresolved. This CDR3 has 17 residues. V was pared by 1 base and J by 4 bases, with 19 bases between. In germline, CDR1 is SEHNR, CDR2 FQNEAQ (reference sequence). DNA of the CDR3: TGTGCCAGCAGCTTAGAGTACCAACAGACCCGAAGCACTGAAGCTTTCTTT. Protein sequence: CASSLEYQQTRSTEAFF.

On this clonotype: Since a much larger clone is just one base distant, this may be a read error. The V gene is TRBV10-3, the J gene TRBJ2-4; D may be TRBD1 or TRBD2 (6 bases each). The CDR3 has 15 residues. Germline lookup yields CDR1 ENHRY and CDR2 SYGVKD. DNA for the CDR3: TGTGCCAACAGTGAGGAGGGGGGTTTGGGAAACATTCAGTACTTC. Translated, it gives CANSEEGGLGNIQYF.

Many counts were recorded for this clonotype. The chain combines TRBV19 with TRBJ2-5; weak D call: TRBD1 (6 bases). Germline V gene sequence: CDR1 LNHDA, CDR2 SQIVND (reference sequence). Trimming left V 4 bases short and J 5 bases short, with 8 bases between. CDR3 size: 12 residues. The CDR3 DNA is TGTGCCAGTAGTACGAGGGGGGAGACCCAGTACTTC. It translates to CASSTRGETQYF.

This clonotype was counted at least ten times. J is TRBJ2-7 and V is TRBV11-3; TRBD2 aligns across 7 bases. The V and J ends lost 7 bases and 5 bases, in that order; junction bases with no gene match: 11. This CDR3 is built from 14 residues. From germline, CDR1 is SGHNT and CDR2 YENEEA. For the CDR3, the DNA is TGTGCCAGCACCCGAGGGAGGGCCTGGGACGAGCAGTACTTC. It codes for CASTRGRAWDEQYF.

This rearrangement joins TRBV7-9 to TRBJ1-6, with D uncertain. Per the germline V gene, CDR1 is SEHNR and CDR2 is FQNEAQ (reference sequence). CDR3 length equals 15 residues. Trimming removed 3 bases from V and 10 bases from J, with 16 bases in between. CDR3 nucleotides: TGTGCCAGCAGCTTTTTCGGAGGGAGGAACTCACCCCTCCACTTT. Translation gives CASSFFGGRNSPLHF.

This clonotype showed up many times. In DNA, the CDR3 is TGTGCCAGCAGTGCTAGCGGGAGACCGTCCTACAATGAGCAGTTCTTC. Translated, it gives CASSASGRPSYNEQFF. The J gene is TRBJ2-1, the V gene TRBV6-6; the match to TRBD2 covers 10 bases. V was pared by 5 bases and J by 1 base, with 5 bases of the junction left unmatched. There are 16 residues in the CDR3. Germline values: CDR1 MNHNY, CDR2 SVGAGI (reference sequence).

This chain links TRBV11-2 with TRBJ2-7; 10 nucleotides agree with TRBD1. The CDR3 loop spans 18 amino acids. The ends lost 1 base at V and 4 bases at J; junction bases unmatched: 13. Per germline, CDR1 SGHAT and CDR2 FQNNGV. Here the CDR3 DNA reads TGTGCCAGCAGCTTAGTTGGTCACCGGGACAGGGGATTATACGAGCAGTACTTC. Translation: CASSLVGHRDRGLYEQYF. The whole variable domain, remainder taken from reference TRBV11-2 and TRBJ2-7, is EAGVAQSPRYKIIEKRQSVAFWCNPISGHATLYWYQQILGQGPKLLIQFQNNGVVDDSQLPKDRFSAERLKGVDSTLKIQPAKLEDSAVYLCASSLVGHRDRGLYEQYFGPGTRLTVT.

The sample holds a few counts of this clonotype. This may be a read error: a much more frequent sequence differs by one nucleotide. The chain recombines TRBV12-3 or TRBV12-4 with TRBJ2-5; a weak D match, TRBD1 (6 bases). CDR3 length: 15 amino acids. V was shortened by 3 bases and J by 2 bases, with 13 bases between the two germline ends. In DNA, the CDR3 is TGTGCCAGCAGTTTCGCCGGACAGACACAAGAGACCCAGTACTTC. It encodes CASSFAGQTQETQYF.

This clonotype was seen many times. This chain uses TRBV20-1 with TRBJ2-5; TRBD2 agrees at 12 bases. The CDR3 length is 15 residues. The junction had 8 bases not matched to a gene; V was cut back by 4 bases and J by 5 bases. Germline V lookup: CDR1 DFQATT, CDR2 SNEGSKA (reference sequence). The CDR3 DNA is TGCAGTGCTAAAGTCCCCGGGACTAGCGGGGAGACCCAGTACTTC. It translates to CSAKVPGTSGETQYF.

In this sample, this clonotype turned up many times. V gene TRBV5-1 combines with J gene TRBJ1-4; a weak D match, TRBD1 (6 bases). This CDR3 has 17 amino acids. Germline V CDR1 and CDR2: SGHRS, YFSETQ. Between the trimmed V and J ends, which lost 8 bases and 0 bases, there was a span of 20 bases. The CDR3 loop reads CASQPGGQGSTNEKLFF. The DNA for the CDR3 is TGCGCCAGTCAGCCTGGGGGGCAGGGCTCAACTAATGAAAAACTGTTTTTT.

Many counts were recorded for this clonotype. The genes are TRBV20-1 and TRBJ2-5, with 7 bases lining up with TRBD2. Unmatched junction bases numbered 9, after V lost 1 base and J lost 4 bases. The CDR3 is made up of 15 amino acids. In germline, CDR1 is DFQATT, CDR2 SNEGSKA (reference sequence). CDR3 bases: TGCAGTGCTAGAGGGGATGGCGGGAGAAGAGAGACCCAGTACTTC. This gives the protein CSARGDGGRRETQYF.

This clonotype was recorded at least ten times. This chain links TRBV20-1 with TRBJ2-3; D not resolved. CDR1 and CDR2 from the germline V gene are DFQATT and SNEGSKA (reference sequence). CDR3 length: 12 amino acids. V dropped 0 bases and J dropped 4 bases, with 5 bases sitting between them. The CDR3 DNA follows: TGCAGTGCTAGAGATCAAGCAGATACGCAGTATTTT. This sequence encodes CSARDQADTQYF.

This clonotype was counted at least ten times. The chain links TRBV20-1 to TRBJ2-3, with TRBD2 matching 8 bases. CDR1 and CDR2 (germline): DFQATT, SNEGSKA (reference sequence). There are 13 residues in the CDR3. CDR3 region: CTARGAGVDTQYF. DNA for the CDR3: TGCACAGCGCGTGGAGCGGGAGTTGATACGCAGTATTTT.

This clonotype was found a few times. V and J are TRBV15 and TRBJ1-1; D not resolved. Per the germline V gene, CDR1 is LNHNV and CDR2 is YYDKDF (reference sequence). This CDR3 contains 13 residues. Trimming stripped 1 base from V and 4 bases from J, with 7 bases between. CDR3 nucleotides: TGTGCCACCAGCAGAGGGCTAGGCACTGAAGCTTTCTTT. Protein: CATSRGLGTEAFF.

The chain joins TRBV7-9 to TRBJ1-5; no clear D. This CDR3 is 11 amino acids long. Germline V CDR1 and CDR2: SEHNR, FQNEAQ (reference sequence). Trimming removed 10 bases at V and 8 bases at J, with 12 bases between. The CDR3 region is CATFPWEPQHF. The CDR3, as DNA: TGTGCCACCTTTCCGTGGGAGCCCCAGCATTTT.

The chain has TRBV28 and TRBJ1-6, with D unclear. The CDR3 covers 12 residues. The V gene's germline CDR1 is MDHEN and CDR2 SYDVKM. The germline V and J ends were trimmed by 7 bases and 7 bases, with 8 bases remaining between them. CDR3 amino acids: CASTPANSPLHF. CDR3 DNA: TGTGCCAGCACCCCGGCCAATTCACCCCTCCACTTT.